The present entry profiles one TCR beta chain with its context. What it binds is unknown. This record comes from a study of T-cell memory formation after mild COVID-19. General study points: The study found contracting CD4+ clones mainly in CM and EM and contracting CD8+ clones in EMRA. Memory sampled before infection contained some responding clones, suggesting cross-reactive memory joined.

This CDR3 contains 14 residues. Germline assignment: CDR1 SGHRS and CDR2 YFSETQ. The junction had 4 bases not matched to a gene; V was cut back by 4 bases and J by 3 bases. TCRdb re-called the 5' RACE reads through MiXCR, storing one row per CDR3 protein. The data hold hundreds of thousands of distinct CDR3 sequences, with around 27% observed a single time. This sequence originates from an adult woman who had mild COVID-19 (a few samples of this study predate the infection). Cell type and time point are not known. V gene TRBV5-1 combines with J gene TRBJ1-5; 7 bases line up with TRBD1. The source material was PBMCs or a T cell subset sorted from them (not recorded which). The CDR3 DNA reads as TGCGCCAGCAGCACAGGGGATCACAATCAGCCCCAGCATTTT. Translated: CASSTGDHNQPQHF.